What follows are 32 T cell receptor beta chains derived from one specimen sequenced in a study of radiation and T cells in renal cell carcinoma. Time point of the sample: blood 4 weeks post-SBRT, at nephrectomy. Treatment: 15 Gy SBRT to primary tumor, nephrectomy 4 weeks later. Profiling relied on immunoSEQ multiplex PCR, and the TCRdb table lists in-frame clones only, not all of them. The table lists 150,000 to 200,000 clones, 88% of them singletons. The sequencing here drew on blood, taken from a patient whose treatment included radiotherapy and nephrectomy. The receptors stem from a woman aged 50 to 60 with renal cell carcinoma.

The chain couples TRBV5-1 to TRBJ1-2, with TRBD1 matching 9 bases. In germline, CDR1 is SGHRS, CDR2 YFSETQ. This CDR3 is 15 amino acids long. V shed 2 bases, J shed 8 bases, and the junction held 10 bases outside the gene matches. CDR3 bases: TGCGCCAGCAGCTTACCGGGACAGGGAAGTGGCGGCTACACCTTC. Translation: CASSLPGQGSGGYTF.

The chain combines TRBV10-3 with TRBJ2-4; D gene uncertain. V was clipped by 0 bases and J by 0 bases, with 6 bases between them. CDR1 and CDR2 (germline): ENHRY, SYGVKD. This CDR3 region has 15 residues. The CDR3 sequence is CAISESKVAKNIQYF. CDR3 coding DNA: TGTGCCATCAGTGAGTCTAAGGTAGCCAAAAACATTCAGTACTTC.

CDR3 bases: TGCAGCGAGTCCTACACAGCGGGGAGCCTCCAAGAGACCCAGTACTTC. It codes for CSESYTAGSLQETQYF. The chain has TRBV29-1 and TRBJ2-5, with 7 bases matching TRBD2. The junction had 15 bases not matched to a gene; V was cut back by 7 bases and J by 1 base. This CDR3 is 16 amino acids long. CDR1 and CDR2 (germline): SQVTM, ANQGSEA. Looking up the rest from reference TRBV29-1 and TRBJ2-5 gives the full variable domain: SAVISQKPSRDICQRGTSLTIQCQVDSQVTMMFWYRQQPGQSLTLIATANQGSEATYESGFVIDKFPISRPNLTFSTLTVSNMSPEDSSIYLCSESYTAGSLQETQYFGPGTRLLVL.

The chain is built from TRBV10-3 and TRBJ1-1; D not resolved. Germline assignment: CDR1 ENHRY and CDR2 SYGVKD. This CDR3 comprises 16 residues. Trimming pared 6 bases from V and 1 base from J, leaving 18 bases between. CDR3 region: CAIRDPGRNGNTEAFF. The CDR3 nucleotides read TGTGCCATCAGAGATCCAGGCCGAAACGGGAACACTGAAGCTTTCTTT.

The chain is built from TRBV18 and TRBJ2-7; 10 nucleotides match TRBD1. Trimming took 5 bases from V and 3 from J; bases not matched to a gene: 7. The CDR3 loop spans 15 amino acids. Germline assignment: CDR1 KGHSH and CDR2 LQKENI. For the CDR3, the DNA is TGTGCCAGCTCAATTTCCGGGACAGGGGACTACGAGCAGTACTTC. It codes for CASSISGTGDYEQYF.

This clone has a single count. J is TRBJ1-4 and V is TRBV6-6, with D perhaps matching TRBD1 (5 bases). Germline CDR1 reads MNHNY; CDR2 reads SVGAGI (reference sequence). V lost 2 bases, J lost 3 bases, and 13 bases lay in between. CDR3 size: 16 residues. The chain's CDR3 is CASSYGQGRANEKLFF. The CDR3 DNA reads as TGTGCCAGCAGTTACGGGCAGGGTCGGGCTAATGAAAAACTGTTTTTT.

V and J are TRBV2 and TRBJ2-7, with TRBD1 as a possible D gene (6 bases). The CDR3 sequence is 14 residues long. The ends were cut back, 6 bases at V and 0 bases at J, with 12 bases in the middle. The germline V gene encodes CDR1 SNHLY and CDR2 FYNNEI. The CDR3 here is CASRRTETSYEQYF. DNA for the CDR3: TGTGCCAGCAGGAGGACAGAGACCTCCTACGAGCAGTACTTC.

As concerns this clone: One end of the junction is discordant with germline, which a read error may explain. The gene calls are TRBV7-7 and TRBJ2-5, with D perhaps TRBD2 (6 bases). Germline CDR1 and CDR2: SSHAT and FNYEAQ (reference sequence). This CDR3 region has 15 residues. The CDR3 region has the DNA TGTGCTAGCAGCTTAGGCGGGGCAAACCAAGAGACCCAGTACTTC. This gives the protein CASSLGGANQETQYF.

V and J are TRBV19 and TRBJ2-7; 7 bases align to TRBD1. The J segment lost 2 bases and the V segment lost 8 bases, leaving 9 bases of the junction unmatched. The CDR3 contains 14 residues. Germline V gives CDR1 LNHDA, CDR2 SQIVND (reference sequence). The CDR3 DNA reads TGTGCCAGTTCCACGACAGGGATTCCCTACGAGCAGTACTTC. Its translation: CASSTTGIPYEQYF.

The rearrangement uses TRBV7-9 and TRBJ2-7; 8 bases are a match to TRBD1. Germline trimming cut 4 bases from V and 1 base from J; bases unmatched to any gene: 0. Germline V CDR1 and CDR2: SEHNR, FQNEAQ (reference sequence). This CDR3 spans 13 amino acids. Written as DNA, the CDR3 is TGTGCCAGCAGCTGGGACAGGTCCTACGAGCAGTACTTC. Translated, it gives CASSWDRSYEQYF.

This chain uses TRBV5-7 with TRBJ1-3, with no clear D. TRBV5-7 is classed as an ORF, of uncertain function. V dropped 1 base and J dropped 1 base, with 15 bases sitting between them. This CDR3 spans 17 amino acids. The CDR3 is CASSLCPGKKSGNTIYF. The CDR3, as DNA: TGTGCCAGCAGCTTGTGCCCGGGGAAAAAATCTGGAAACACCATATATTTT.

This chain uses TRBV7-6 with TRBJ1-1; D is perhaps TRBD1 (5 bases). CDR3 length: 15 amino acids. V dropped 4 bases and J dropped 0 bases, with 12 bases sitting between them. CDR1 SGHVS and CDR2 FNYEAQ come from the germline V gene. CDR3 DNA: TGTGCCAGCAGCTCAGCAGGGCGAATGAACACTGAAGCTTTCTTT. Translation gives CASSSAGRMNTEAFF.

This clone was counted a single time. This chain joins TRBV30 and TRBJ2-7; TRBD1 aligns across 9 bases. The CDR3 extends over 14 amino acids. With 3 bases clipped from V and 4 bases from J, the junction kept 7 bases outside the gene matches. Germline values: CDR1 GTSNPN, CDR2 SVGIG (reference sequence). The CDR3 here is CAWRQGAEGYEQYF. CDR3 nucleotide sequence: TGTGCCTGGAGACAGGGGGCGGAGGGGTACGAGCAGTACTTC.

The chain employs TRBV5-6 and TRBJ1-5, with a weak D call TRBD1 (6 bases). CDR1 is SGHDT, CDR2 YYEEEE, per germline. V lost 4 bases, J lost 6 bases, and 8 bases lay in between. There are 12 residues in the CDR3. In DNA form, the CDR3 reads TGTGCCAGCAGCGCCAGGGGTCAGCCCCAGCATTTT. Residues: CASSARGQPQHF.

V and J are TRBV5-1 and TRBJ1-3, with 7 positions matching TRBD1. Germline loops: CDR1 SGHRS, CDR2 YFSETQ. The CDR3 is 16 residues long. Losses at the gene ends were 4 bases for V and 0 bases for J; bases not matched to a gene: 7. CDR3 loop: CASSGDSQSSGNTIYF. The CDR3 nucleotides read TGCGCCAGCAGCGGGGACAGCCAAAGCTCTGGAAACACCATATATTTT.

The chain links TRBV7-9 to TRBJ2-5; D possibly matches TRBD1 or TRBD2 (5 bases each). Germline-derived CDR1 and CDR2 are SEHNR and FQNEAQ (reference sequence). The CDR3 extends over 14 amino acids. Trimming removed 5 bases at V and 5 bases at J, with 15 bases between. CDR3 in DNA: TGTGCCAGCAGCCTGGGGACCCATGGGGAGACCCAGTACTTC. Protein sequence: CASSLGTHGETQYF. Drawing the rest from reference TRBV7-9 and TRBJ2-5, the complete variable domain is DTGVSQNPRHKITKRGQNVTFRCDPISEHNRLYWYRQTLGQGPEFLTYFQNEAQLEKSRLLSDRFSAERPKGSFSTLEIQRTEQGDSAMYLCASSLGTHGETQYFGPGTRLLVL.

This clone has only one observation. J is TRBJ2-5 and V is TRBV5-1; maybe TRBD1 (5 bases). The assigned J gene may be wrong: the sequence end matches TRBJ2-7 better. Per germline, CDR1 SGHRS and CDR2 YFSETQ. The CDR3 is 13 residues long. CDR3 protein: CASSLVRAYEQYF. Written as DNA, the CDR3 is TGCGCCAGCAGCTTGGTCAGGGCCTACGAGCAGTACTTC.

This clone was detected a few times. The rearrangement joins TRBV29-1 to TRBJ2-7; no clear D. CDR1 and CDR2 from the germline V gene are SQVTM and ANQGSEA. V gave up 4 bases and J gave up 1 base, with 8 bases separating them. There are 12 residues in the CDR3. CDR3 in DNA: TGCAGCGTTGGAGCAACTTCCTACGAGCAGTACTTC. Translation gives CSVGATSYEQYF.

The V and J genes are TRBV11-2 and TRBJ2-7; D unclear. Trimming took off 1 base at V and 0 bases at J, with 10 bases between the two ends. CDR3 size: 15 residues. Germline CDR1 reads SGHAT; CDR2 reads FQNNGV. CDR3 bases: TGTGCCAGCAGCTTAGTTTCTGCGAGCTCCTACGAGCAGTACTTC. Protein sequence: CASSLVSASSYEQYF. Variable domain in full (rest from reference TRBV11-2 and TRBJ2-7): EAGVAQSPRYKIIEKRQSVAFWCNPISGHATLYWYQQILGQGPKLLIQFQNNGVVDDSQLPKDRFSAERLKGVDSTLKIQPAKLEDSAVYLCASSLVSASSYEQYFGPGTRLTVT.

The CDR3 coding sequence is TGCAGCGTCCGGGACAGCTCCTACGAGCAGTACTTC. It codes for CSVRDSSYEQYF. The chain has TRBV29-1 and TRBJ2-7; TRBD1 matches at 7 bases. The CDR3 has 12 amino acids. Losses at the gene ends were 6 bases for V and 0 bases for J; bases not matched to a gene: 2. Looked up from germline, CDR1 is SQVTM and CDR2 is ANQGSEA.

V usage is TRBV4-2 and J usage is TRBJ2-3, with a possible D match to TRBD2 (6 bases). The V end was cut by 3 bases, the J end by 0 bases, with 10 bases between. The CDR3 contains 15 residues. The V gene's germline CDR1 is LGHNA and CDR2 YNFKEQ. The CDR3, as DNA: TGTGCCAGCAGCCAGCCCGGGACTAGCACAGATACGCAGTATTTT. This translates into CASSQPGTSTDTQYF.

This chain joins TRBV6-8 and TRBJ1-1; TRBD1 agrees at 7 bases. V lost 5 bases, J lost 4 bases, and 10 bases stayed unmatched. The CDR3 totals 15 residues. Per germline, CDR1 MNHGY and CDR2 SAAAGT. The CDR3 DNA is TGTGCCAGCAGTCACCAGGAAGGACAGGCCACTGAAGCTTTCTTT. Its protein product is CASSHQEGQATEAFF.

This clone was seen once. The V gene is TRBV19, the J gene TRBJ1-5; no clear D gene. V was clipped by 4 bases and J by 5 bases, with 12 bases between them. The CDR3 totals 14 residues. Germline CDR1 reads LNHDA; CDR2 reads SQIVND (reference sequence). The CDR3 nucleotides read TGTGCCAGTAGTAAGTCAGTCTTATATCAGCCCCAGCATTTT. Translated: CASSKSVLYQPQHF.

The rearrangement uses TRBV10-2 and TRBJ1-2; D is unresolved. V lost 6 bases and J lost 6, with 17 bases in between. CDR1 is WSHSY, CDR2 SAAADI, per germline. This CDR3 is built from 14 residues. The CDR3 DNA reads as TGCGCCAGCAGCCCCATTGGTGGGGTCCATGGCTACACCTTC. As protein: CASSPIGGVHGYTF.

This clone showed up just once. CDR3 residues: CASRTMTGAGYTF. In nucleotides, the CDR3 is TGTGCCAGTAGGACTATGACAGGGGCCGGCTACACCTTC. The rearrangement uses TRBV19 and TRBJ1-2; 8 bases align to TRBD1. V lost 6 bases and J lost 8; bases outside the gene matches: 8. The length of the CDR3 is 13 residues. Germline assignment: CDR1 LNHDA and CDR2 SQIVND (reference sequence).

The chain uses TRBV25-1 and TRBJ1-1, with unresolved D. In germline, CDR1 is MGHDK, CDR2 SYGVNS. Trimming took off 3 bases at V and 4 bases at J, with 12 bases between the two ends. The CDR3 runs 14 residues. CDR3 sequence reads: CASSEAGSSTEAFF. For the CDR3, the DNA is TGTGCCAGCAGTGAGGCCGGGTCGAGCACTGAAGCTTTCTTT.

The chain is built from TRBV5-1 and TRBJ1-4; D gene uncertain. With 10 bases removed from V and 8 bases from J, the gap between germline ends came to 24 bases. Germline CDR1 reads SGHRS; CDR2 reads YFSETQ. The CDR3 contains 15 residues. CDR3 loop: CASKWQDGRTEKLFF. Written as DNA, the CDR3 is TGCGCCTCAAAGTGGCAGGACGGGCGAACCGAAAAACTGTTTTTT.

The rearrangement uses TRBV5-1 and TRBJ2-3; 10 nucleotides align to TRBD2. Germline V gene sequence: CDR1 SGHRS, CDR2 YFSETQ. CDR3 length equals 17 residues. With 1 base clipped from V and 1 base from J, the junction kept 6 bases outside the gene matches. CDR3 amino acids: CASSLSNLAGGTDTQYF. The CDR3 coding sequence is TGCGCCAGCAGCTTGTCAAACCTAGCGGGGGGCACAGATACGCAGTATTTT.

This clone was observed once. The junction and the germline gene differ at one end; a read error may be behind it. The chain is built from TRBV10-3 and TRBJ1-2; D gene uncertain. The CDR3 sequence is 13 residues long. Germline V lookup: CDR1 ENHRY, CDR2 SYGVKD. CDR3 region: CAISESQNYGYTF. CDR3 DNA sequence: TGTGCCATCAGCGAGTCCCAGAACTATGGCTACACCTTC.

The chain has TRBV5-5 and TRBJ1-1; 10 bases line up with TRBD1. CDR3 length: 15 residues. After removal of 4 bases from V and 4 bases from J, the junction contained 7 bases not matched to a gene. CDR1 is SGHKS and CDR2 is YYEKEE in the germline V gene (reference sequence). Here the CDR3 reads CASSMGQGRFTEAFF. The DNA for the CDR3 is TGTGCCAGCAGCATGGGACAGGGGCGGTTCACTGAAGCTTTCTTT.

This clone was detected only once. The chain combines TRBV11-2 with TRBJ1-1, with 7 bases matching TRBD1. V was clipped by 5 bases and J by 4 bases; unmatched bases: 1. The CDR3 spans 12 residues. CDR1 and CDR2 from the germline V gene are SGHAT and FQNNGV. The CDR3 protein is CASSQGVTEAFF. CDR3 DNA sequence: TGTGCCAGCAGCCAGGGGGTCACTGAAGCTTTCTTT.

This clone has a single count. This chain connects TRBV7-2 to TRBJ1-1; D ambiguous. Trimming pared 1 base from V and 5 bases from J, leaving 8 bases between. The CDR3 extends over 13 amino acids. Looked up from germline, CDR1 is SGHTA and CDR2 is FQGNSA. CDR3 in DNA: TGTGCCAGCAGCTTAGGTCGGCAGACTGAAGCTTTCTTT. It translates to CASSLGRQTEAFF.